The entry that follows covers one T cell receptor beta chain sequence. The antigen is undetermined. Assay: immunoSEQ multiplex PCR; the TCRdb copy retains only in-frame clones and omits some. The sample shows 9,500 to 12,000 clones, about 91% of them seen only once. The data belong to a study of a mutant IDH1 vaccine in newly diagnosed glioma. The time point: week 23, last vaccination. Mutant IDH1 20-mer peptide, at 300 ug, made up each vaccine dose, with topical imiquimod. The receptor's source is a woman aged 40 to 49 with glioma. Some clones in this sample may be carry-over from other donors' samples. The material sequenced was PBMCs, taken from a glioma patient whose treatment included an IDH1 peptide vaccine.

Here the CDR3 DNA reads TGTGCCTGGAGTGTACTAAGGGGTCGGCAGCCCCAGCATTTT. As protein: CAWSVLRGRQPQHF. The chain recombines TRBV30 with TRBJ1-5, with D maybe TRBD1 (5 bases). Germline assignment: CDR1 GTSNPN and CDR2 SVGIG (reference sequence). Trimming took off 0 bases at V and 7 bases at J, with 13 bases between the two ends. The CDR3 loop spans 14 amino acids.